This T cell receptor (beta chain) appears in the sequencing data of a study of blood T cell repertoires in COVID-19 (TCRdb year 2020). Regarding the research as a whole: Samples covering the acute and convalescent phases of COVID-19 were provided by collaborators in the United States, Italy and Spain. The prospective study material was composed of cDNA or gDNA derived from T cells, B-cell-depleted T cells, or PBMCs. Deeply sampled blood TCRbeta repertoires from subjects exposed to, actively infected with, or recovered from COVID-19 were included in the dataset. A freely available public database, intended as a resource for researchers studying the immune response to SARS-CoV-2, is where the repertoires were released. Samples were obtained from the ongoing ImmuneRACE study (first 160 participants) and from roughly 1,300 subjects provided by 6 global collaborators. A de-identified subject ID, COVID-19 status, age in years and sex were almost always included in the sample metadata. Where available, HLA class I and class II types were obtained from metadata supplied by the sample provider rather than from assay-based typing. What the research found in general, with its limitations: The quantity of clinical and demographic metadata differed by source and by participant and was supplied without curation.

The immunoSEQ Assay, a bias-controlled multiplex PCR, was used to amplify TCRbeta CDR3 regions from genomic DNA. From the authors' description of their analysis: The number of nucleated cells in each sample was estimated from the amplification of reference gene primers within the assay. Sequence reads were collapsed and filtered to measure the absolute abundance of every unique TCRbeta CDR3 rearrangement. Productive Simpson clonality was computed per sample as the square root of Simpson's diversity index over productive rearrangements. Drawn from immuneACCESS, this table holds only the in-frame rearrangements with V and J called that TCRdb kept. Clones are partly lost; checked studies trace under half to an unresolved V gene and leave the rest unexplained. V and J calls plus clone size are reproduced from that table; the DNA served to infer D and trimming. The sample table records around 270,000 clones; 86% of these occur just once. The biggest ten clones account for almost 2% of the sample.

CDR1 and CDR2 are drawn from the germline V gene (reference sequence): LNHDA, SQIVND. The junction shows trimming of 5 bases on V and 0 bases on J, plus 10 bases between the germline ends. Counted from cysteine to phenylalanine, this CDR3 has 14 amino acids. Here the CDR3 DNA is all that survives: 42 bases in frame from base 1. Whole blood was collected in K2EDTA tubes by collaborating institutions according to the institutions' own protocols. Collaborator samples were shipped for TCRbeta analysis as frozen whole blood, isolated PBMCs, or DNA extracted from either sample type. The sample holds a few counts of this clone. Its antigen target is currently unknown. Per-nucleotide qualities are absent, and no much larger clonotype sits a single base away.

The source of this sequence is a man aged 25-40 years with active or convalescent COVID-19. Material for sequencing was peripheral blood. The chain is assembled from TRBV19 and TRBJ1-1; no confident D gene assignment can be made. The DNA sequence follows: TGTGCCAGTAGTTCATCGACTCTGAACACTGAAGCTTTCTTT. The encoded protein is CASSSSTLNTEAFF.